This paragraph covers one T cell receptor beta chain sequence. The data were obtained in a study of blood T cell repertoires in COVID-19. Study at large: Both acute and convalescent COVID-19 samples were obtained from the United States, Italy and Spain. Nucleic acid was either cDNA or gDNA, and it came from T cells, B-cell-depleted T cells, or PBMCs.

V lost 4 bases and J lost 5; bases outside the gene matches: 10. The length of the CDR3 is 15 residues. In germline, CDR1 is MGHRA, CDR2 YSYEKL. In the authors' workflow: Estimation of nucleated cell counts was performed using reference gene primer amplification. TCRdb's copy holds only in-frame clones and misses some; the assay was immunoSEQ multiplex PCR. V, J and clone size reflect that table, while D and trimming were determined from the DNA. The table lists 160,000 or so clones, around 89% of them singletons. The sample comprised peripheral blood. This sequence was found in a man between 60 and 75 years old with acute or convalescent COVID-19. V and J are TRBV4-1 and TRBJ1-2, with 7 bases that match TRBD1. CDR3 residues: CASSLPQGVEYGYTF. The CDR3 DNA follows: TGCGCCAGCAGCCTTCCCCAGGGGGTAGAATATGGCTACACCTTC.